Presented here are 7 T cell receptor beta chains from one specimen sequenced in a study of blood T cell repertoires in COVID-19. Produced via immunoSEQ multiplex PCR; TCRdb's table is partial and in-frame only. The sample gives 50,000 to 60,000 clones, 90% of which show up once; roughly 6.2% is in the top ten. Sequences were obtained from peripheral blood. These receptors were taken from a middle-aged man with acute or convalescent COVID-19.

J is TRBJ2-2 and V is TRBV5-1; D not resolved. This CDR3 is built from 14 residues. Deletions cut 4 bases from V and 1 base from J, with 8 bases between. The germline CDR1 and CDR2 sequences are SGHRS and YFSETQ. In DNA form, the CDR3 reads TGCGCCAGCAGCGAAAGACAGAACACCGGGGAGCTGTTTTTT. It translates to CASSERQNTGELFF.

V and J are TRBV6-5 and TRBJ2-1; possible D gene TRBD1, 5 bases. Germline CDR1 MNHEY, CDR2 SVGAGI. The CDR3 runs 13 residues. Trimming removed 11 bases at V and 0 bases at J, with 11 bases between. The CDR3 sequence: CAGRQSSYNEQFF. The CDR3 DNA sequence: TGTGCCGGCCGACAGAGCTCCTACAATGAGCAGTTCTTC.

This rearrangement joins TRBV3-1 (or the pseudogene TRBV3-2) to TRBJ1-1; D ambiguous. The CDR3 covers 13 residues. V was pared by 4 bases and J by 8 bases, with 14 bases between. CDR1 and CDR2 from the germline V gene are LGHDT and YNNKEL (reference sequence). The CDR3 nucleotides read TGTGCCAGCAGCCCCTCGCAGTGGGCGGAAGCTTTCTTT. Encoded protein: CASSPSQWAEAFF.

This clone was seen a single time. The chain uses TRBV7-2 and TRBJ2-7, with a possible D match to TRBD1 (5 bases). Germline lookup yields CDR1 SGHTA and CDR2 FQGNSA. The CDR3 totals 13 residues. V lost 4 bases, J lost 7 bases, and 14 bases lay in between. CDR3 DNA: TGTGCCAGCAGCTCTCAGGGTGGTAGTGAGCAGTACTTC. It encodes CASSSQGGSEQYF.

The rearrangement links TRBV7-9 to TRBJ1-1; TRBD1 is a possible D gene (6 bases). The V gene lost 2 bases and the J gene lost 5 bases, with 12 bases spanning the gap. Germline V gives CDR1 SEHNR, CDR2 FQNEAQ (reference sequence). There are 14 residues in the CDR3. This CDR3 reads CASSLQGIRTEAFF. The CDR3 DNA sequence: TGTGCCAGCAGCTTACAGGGGATCAGAACTGAAGCTTTCTTT.

The chain recombines TRBV5-6 with TRBJ2-2, with D uncertain. V shed 0 bases and J shed 4 bases, with 4 bases lying between them. The V gene's germline CDR1 is SGHDT and CDR2 YYEEEE. This CDR3 spans 13 amino acids. This chain's CDR3 is CASSLAVTGELFF. As DNA, the CDR3 is TGTGCCAGCAGCTTGGCGGTCACCGGGGAGCTGTTTTTT.

This clone has just one count. J is TRBJ2-1 and V is TRBV9; D possibly corresponds to TRBD2 (6 bases). CDR3 size: 18 residues. Per the germline V gene, CDR1 is SGDLS and CDR2 is YYNGEE. Trimming took off 0 bases at V and 7 bases at J, with 23 bases between the two ends. CDR3 nucleotides: TGTGCCAGCAGCGTAGACCCCAGCGGACTAACCTTAGGGAATGAGCAGTTCTTC. Translated: CASSVDPSGLTLGNEQFF.